This T cell receptor beta chain was recovered during a study of shared clonotypes between healthy human individuals (dated by TCRdb to the early 2020s). For context, the study as a whole: The cohort included three men and a couple of women between 18 and 49 years of age. For each donor, three plates each were used for CD4 naive and CD4 memory, two plates were used for CD8 naive, and one plate was used for CD8 memory. Blood TCR repertoires of five healthy adults were deeply sequenced to estimate repertoire size and the extent of clonotype sharing between individuals. To increase sequencing depth and limit assay-specific biases, TCR repertoire library preparation and sequencing were carried out by different laboratories using diverse techniques. Between about 0.85 and 9.5 billion PBMCs per donor were obtained by leukapheresis.

Broad study findings and their caveats: Higher generation probabilities were observed for clonotypes shared by all four sorted-subset donors than for non-shared clonotypes. Larger estimated clonotype richness was generally found for naive subsets than for memory subsets. The small number of donors limited the genetic and exposure-history diversity represented. Sampling was restricted to blood, and TCR repertoires in tissue are likely to differ from TCR repertoires in blood. Across a few donors, 4.5% to 6.5% of naive CD4, 3% to 4% of naive CD8, 2.3% of memory CD4, and 0.4% to 0.45% of memory CD8 clonotypes were shared. Even with the large sequencing depth, rarefaction of the sorted-subset datasets indicated that sequencing was incomplete. Based on pairwise subsampling, the degree of clonotype sharing among donors was expected to be affected by sequencing depth.

The donors were healthy, HIV-negative adults who had no recently reported acute infections or vaccinations. All donors were Caucasian adults living in Nashville, Tennessee, USA. CD4+ T cells were enriched through magnetic negative selection, after which naive cells were positively selected on CD45RA and the remaining negative fraction served as the memory subset. Blood was obtained by leukapheresis, after which PBMCs were separated by Ficoll-Histopaque density gradient centrifugation and cryopreserved in liquid nitrogen vapor phase. Analytical flow cytometry was used to check the purity and quantity of each magnetically sorted T cell population. Genomic DNA was isolated from each sorted fraction and quantified by UV absorbance on a Nanodrop 2000c. Trimming removed 3 bases from V and 1 base from J; the gene matches leave 5 bases unexplained. Spanning cysteine to phenylalanine, the CDR3 consists of 15 amino acids. CDR3 DNA only is kept here, 45 bases in frame from base 1. Taken from the germline V gene, the CDR1 and CDR2 loops are MDHEN and SYDVKM.

About this clone itself: Its antigen target is currently unknown. Per-base quality was not reported, and no clone a single base away is much larger than it.

Using the deep immunoSEQ assay, multiplex PCR amplified TCR CDR3 regions from genomic DNA. For each cell subset, the extracted genomic DNA was distributed evenly across all wells of several immunoSEQ 96-well plates, and each plate served as one replicate. For sorted subsets, each replicate PCR was loaded with approximately 200 ng genomic DNA, equivalent to 30,000 or so T cell genomes. The purified libraries were quantified using a Qubit 3.0 fluorometer, sized with a Bioanalyzer 2100, and then quantified again using the KAPA Library Quantification kit. Every immunoSEQ 96-well plate was sequenced on a separate single-read 150-cycle Illumina NextSeq 550 flow cell. Regarding the original processing steps: The immunoSEQ output contained only junctional sequences without quality scores, so filtering could not match that applied to full-length reads. To assign V/J genes and CDR3, sequences were annotated against IMGT germline references using PyIR, a Python wrapper for IgBLAST v1.9. Reads with weak V/J assignments (E-value above 1e-6), missing CDR3, stop codons, out-of-frame junctions, or ambiguous translated residues were removed. V3J clonotypes were defined by identical inferred V gene, J gene, and CDR3 amino acid sequence. Percentage overlap between repertoires was calculated by dividing the number of shared unique clonotypes by the size of the smaller repertoire. RTK rarefaction, the Chao1 estimator, and Recon v2.1 estimates of unobserved clonotypes were used to assess repertoire richness. OLGA was used to compute generation probabilities for all TCRbeta clonotypes that the gDNA method yielded from a handful of donors. This is the immuneACCESS table as TCRdb keeps it, with only in-frame sequences that have V and J called. A part of the clones is gone; compared with another copy, unresolved V genes explain less than half, and the rest is unexplained. V, J and clone size are taken as reported in that table, and D and trimming were inferred from the DNA itself. The sample table contains a few million clones; only one count was recorded for 85% to 95% of them. Of the sample, 0.35% to 0.5% is held by the ten largest clones.

The sequence joins TRBV28 to TRBJ2-5, and 7 bases in between align with TRBD1. Sequences were obtained from naive CD4+ T cells from PBMCs. The cell subset or site label of this sample denotes: CD45RA+ positively selected. The TCR comes from a man between 18 and 29 years old in good health. Some clones in this sample may be carry-over from other donors' samples. The CDR3 sequence is CASSLERGRQETQYF. Read as DNA, the sequence is TGTGCCAGCAGTTTGGAAAGGGGGCGCCAAGAGACCCAGTACTTC. This CDR3, with the reference TRBV28 and TRBJ2-5 proteins standing in past its ends, gives the full variable domain DVKVTQSSRYLVKRTGEKVFLECVQDMDHENMFWYRQDPGLGLRLIYFSYDVKMKEKGDIPEGYSVSREKKERFSLILESASTNQTSMYLCASSLERGRQETQYFGPGTRLLVL.